One and the same sample provided the 16 T cell receptor beta chains below, sequenced in a study of identical twins. MiXCR, applied by TCRdb to the 5' RACE reads, yields one record per CDR3 protein. The sample has 1.5 million to 2 million distinct CDR3 sequences, about 30% seen once. Specimen: cord blood. These TCRs come from a newborn girl in good health.

This clonotype showed up just a few times. The CDR3 is CASSQEFRGAESPLHF. CDR3 sequence (DNA): TGCGCCAGCAGCCAAGAGTTTCGGGGCGCCGAGTCACCCCTCCACTTT. J is TRBJ1-6 and V is TRBV4-1; a possible D gene is TRBD1 (5 bases). Germline values: CDR1 MGHRA, CDR2 YSYEKL. This CDR3 is built from 16 residues. The germline V and J ends were trimmed by 0 bases and 10 bases, with 16 bases remaining between them.

This clonotype has more than one count but fewer than ten. This chain links TRBV7-8 with TRBJ2-3; the D is unclear. This CDR3 comprises 15 residues. The germline CDR1 and CDR2 sequences are SGHVS and FQNEAQ. V was trimmed by 2 bases and J by 0 bases, leaving 9 bases between them. The DNA for the CDR3 is TGTGCCAGCAGCTTAATCCCCGGGAGCACAGATACGCAGTATTTT. Its protein product is CASSLIPGSTDTQYF.

This clonotype was seen a few times. The chain carries TRBV5-6 and TRBJ2-1; no definite D call. This CDR3 has 18 amino acids. Per the germline V gene, CDR1 is SGHDT and CDR2 is YYEEEE. Trimming removed 3 bases at V and 0 bases at J, with 19 bases between. In nucleotides, the CDR3 is TGTGCCAGCAGCTCGGTCCTCAGATGGAGTAGCTCCTACAATGAGCAGTTCTTC. It encodes CASSSVLRWSSSYNEQFF.

The chain combines TRBV12-3 or TRBV12-4 with TRBJ2-7; 9 nucleotides line up with TRBD2. This CDR3 spans 16 amino acids. V lost 0 bases to trimming and J lost 6 bases; unmatched junction nucleotides: 9. CDR3 protein: CASSLAPSGRLGEQYF. In DNA form, the CDR3 reads TGTGCCAGCAGTTTAGCGCCGAGCGGGAGGCTGGGCGAGCAGTACTTC.

This clonotype has only one observation. The chain is built from TRBV28 and TRBJ2-4; 9 bases are shared with TRBD1. The J call is in doubt because the DNA end fits TRBJ2-7 better. The CDR3 is 15 amino acids. Germline V gives CDR1 MDHEN, CDR2 SYDVKM. CDR3 loop: CASSLGRDRAYEQYF. The CDR3 nucleotides read TGTGCCAGCAGTTTGGGCCGGGACAGGGCCTACGAGCAGTACTTC.

The chain carries TRBV29-1 and TRBJ2-2, with no clear D. The CDR3 is made up of 11 amino acids. Trimming removed 6 bases from V and 4 bases from J, with 6 bases in between. CDR1 is SQVTM and CDR2 is ANQGSEA in the germline V gene. CDR3 DNA: TGCAGCGTCCCAGGCACCGGGGAGCTGTTTTTT. Amino acids: CSVPGTGELFF.

The genes are TRBV9 and TRBJ2-3, with D perhaps TRBD2 (6 bases). Trimming left V 4 bases short and J 2 bases short, with 20 bases between. CDR3 length: 17 residues. Germline loops: CDR1 SGDLS, CDR2 YYNGEE. The DNA for the CDR3 is TGTGCCAGCAGCCTCCGCCTAGAGGGAGGCTACACAGATACGCAGTATTTT. Its translation is CASSLRLEGGYTDTQYF.

This chain connects TRBV7-9 to TRBJ1-6; the D is unclear. In germline, CDR1 is SEHNR, CDR2 FQNEAQ (reference sequence). The CDR3 covers 13 residues. Deletions cut 1 base from V and 8 bases from J, with 6 bases between. In nucleotides, the CDR3 is TGTGCCAGCAGCTTAGGTTTTCATTCACCCCTCCACTTT. Protein: CASSLGFHSPLHF. Together with reference TRBV7-9 and TRBJ1-6, the CDR3 gives the full variable domain: DTGVSQNPRHKITKRGQNVTFRCDPISEHNRLYWYRQTLGQGPEFLTYFQNEAQLEKSRLLSDRFSAERPKGSFSTLEIQRTEQGDSAMYLCASSLGFHSPLHFGNGTRLTVT.

The chain couples TRBV15 to TRBJ1-2; TRBD1 matches at 7 bases. The CDR3 extends over 15 amino acids. The germline V gene has CDR1 LNHNV and CDR2 YYDKDF (reference sequence). V dropped 6 bases and J dropped 2; count of bases not matched to a gene: 9. This CDR3 is CATREQGTANYGYTF. The CDR3 DNA reads as TGTGCCACCAGGGAGCAAGGGACAGCGAACTATGGCTACACCTTC.

The rearrangement links TRBV6-5 to TRBJ1-4; TRBD1 agrees at 9 bases. This CDR3 contains 17 residues. The ends lost 6 bases at V and 6 bases at J; junction bases unmatched: 14. Germline loops: CDR1 MNHEY, CDR2 SVGAGI. In nucleotides, the CDR3 is TGTGCCAGCAGCTACATACTTCCGGGACAGGGCGATGAAAAACTGTTTTTT. It is translated as CASSYILPGQGDEKLFF.

This clonotype was seen once. This clone may be a read error of a much larger clone one base away. The V gene is TRBV28, the J gene TRBJ1-2; D remains ambiguous. V gave up 3 bases and J gave up 7 bases, with 6 bases separating them. This CDR3 has 11 amino acids. CDR1 and CDR2 from the germline V gene are MDHEN and SYDVKM. CDR3 sequence reads: CASSFRAGYTF. The DNA for the CDR3 is TGTGCCAGCAGTTTTAGGGCTGGCTACACCTTC.

This sequence joins TRBV6-1 and TRBJ2-4; no definite D call. Near its end, the DNA agrees better with TRBJ2-7, so the J call may be wrong. The V gene's germline CDR1 is MNHNS and CDR2 SASEGT. This CDR3 comprises 13 residues. The CDR3 bases are TGTGCCAGCAGTGTTAGGGTCATCTACGAGCAGTACTTC. Translated: CASSVRVIYEQYF.

This clonotype was seen only a few times. One junction end does not reproduce the germline sequence, and a read error may be involved. The chain is built from TRBV5-1 and TRBJ2-3; 11 positions agree with TRBD1. The CDR3 length is 16 residues. The germline CDR1 and CDR2 sequences are SGHRS and YFSETQ. This CDR3 reads CANSLWDRGYTDTQYF. The CDR3 region has the DNA TGCGCCAACAGCTTGTGGGACAGGGGGTACACAGATACGCAGTATTTT.

In this sample, this clonotype turned up a few times. The rearrangement links TRBV5-4 to TRBJ2-3; possibly TRBD1 for D (6 bases). Trimming took off 4 bases at V and 1 base at J, with 16 bases between the two ends. This CDR3 comprises 16 residues. Germline V gives CDR1 SGHNT, CDR2 YYREEE (reference sequence). This CDR3 is CASSTPTGIGTDTQYF. The CDR3 coding sequence is TGTGCCAGCAGCACCCCTACAGGGATAGGCACAGATACGCAGTATTTT.

This chain joins TRBV28 and TRBJ2-1; 12 bases agree with TRBD2. The CDR3 runs to 14 residues. V lost 5 bases and J lost 13; bases outside the gene matches: 9. CDR1 MDHEN and CDR2 SYDVKM come from the germline V gene. CDR3 loop: CASSPSGREETQFF. DNA for the CDR3: TGTGCCAGCAGTCCTAGCGGGAGGGAAGAGACCCAGTTCTTC.

The V and J genes are TRBV20-1 and TRBJ2-1; either TRBD1 or TRBD2 may supply D (6 bases each). The germline V gene has CDR1 DFQATT and CDR2 SNEGSKA (reference sequence). V was clipped by 4 bases and J by 2 bases, with 15 bases between them. The CDR3 has 15 residues. CDR3 nucleotide sequence: TGCAGTGCTACCCCCGGGGGCGGGGCCTACAATGAGCAGTTCTTC. Amino acid sequence: CSATPGGGAYNEQFF.